The source of this TCR beta chain is a study of human versus mouse CDR3 diversity and MHC coevolution. Regarding the study as a whole: Compared with mice, human CDR3s carried more deletions and insertions on average. Humans had the largest estimated TCR beta repertoire, 1.5 million to 2 million clonotypes.

The data were produced by immunoSEQ multiplex PCR, yet TCRdb's version contains in-frame clones alone and is incomplete. This sample yields 50,000 to 70,000 clones, of which approximately 94% are seen a single time; 18% belongs to the top ten. Cells were CD45RO-negative CD62L-positive naive CD4 T cells sorted from PBMCs. Of note for this clone: As yet, its antigen is unknown.

Input material: naive CD4+ T cells from blood. Subset of the sample: CD45RO-negative CD62L-positive naive CD4 T cells. This clonotype was obtained from a person aged 55 to 70 in good health.

The CDR3 loop is CASSLVASGRKNEQFF. DNA for the CDR3: TGCGCCAGCAGCTTGGTCGCTAGCGGGAGGAAGAATGAGCAGTTCTTC. The J gene is TRBJ2-1, the V gene TRBV5-1; 11 positions match TRBD2. CDR1 and CDR2 from the germline V gene are SGHRS and YFSETQ. V lost 0 bases and J lost 7; bases outside the gene matches: 6. The CDR3 runs 16 residues. Drawing the rest from reference TRBV5-1 and TRBJ2-1, the complete variable domain is KAGVTQTPRYLIKTRGQQVTLSCSPISGHRSVSWYQQTPGQGLQFLFEYFSETQRNKGNFPGRFSGRQFSNSRSEMNVSTLELGDSALYLCASSLVASGRKNEQFFGPGTRLTVL.